This is a list of T cell receptor beta chains from one sample in a study of technical replicates of blood from a handful of donors. Repertoires were generated with immunoSEQ multiplex PCR, while TCRdb's copy carries only in-frame clones and drops some. Altogether about 79,000 clones are present, roughly 94% being singletons, with the ten largest covering over 0.25%. The sequencing input was T cells isolated from PBMCs. These receptors came from a human donor in good health. CDR3s include the opening cysteine and the closing phenylalanine or tryptophan. D genes are given only for firm matches. The listing skips clone size in some rows; elsewhere it reads once, few, many or a size class.

j_gene	d_gene	v_gene	abundance	CDR3aa	CDR3nt
TRBJ1-2	.	TRBV19	.	CASTTTANGYTF	TGTGCCAGTACTACCACCGCTAATGGCTACACCTTC
TRBJ2-1	.	TRBV6-6	.	CATKSRQQSSYNEQFF	TGTGCCACCAAAAGTAGACAGCAGAGCTCCTACAATGAGCAGTTCTTC
TRBJ2-7	TRBD2	TRBV27	once	CATKATSGSSDEQYF	TGTGCCACTAAAGCCACTAGCGGGAGCTCCGACGAGCAGTACTTC
TRBJ2-3	.	TRBV5-1	.	CASSLDPAVLTDTQYF	TGCGCCAGCAGCTTGGATCCAGCGGTGCTTACAGATACGCAGTATTTT
TRBJ2-2	.	TRBV5-1	.	CASSPTGTKLTGELFF	TGCGCCAGCAGCCCTACAGGGACAAAGTTGACCGGGGAGCTGTTTTTT
TRBJ2-3	.	TRBV21-1	.	CASSKSASSGAGDTQYF	TGTGCCAGCAGCAAAAGTGCGTCTAGCGGGGCGGGAGATACGCAGTATTTT
TRBJ2-6	.	TRBV29-1	.	CSALVGDGSSGANVLTF	TGCAGCGCCCTTGTGGGGGACGGGAGCTCTGGGGCCAACGTCCTGACTTTC
TRBJ2-3	.	TRBV6-1	.	CASSWRAITDTQYF	TGTGCCAGCAGTTGGAGGGCTATCACAGATACGCAGTATTTT
TRBJ2-2	TRBD1	TRBV11-2	.	CASSLGQANTGELFF	TGTGCCAGCAGCCTGGGACAGGCAAACACCGGGGAGCTGTTTTTT
TRBJ2-7	TRBD2	TRBV7-9	.	CASSPQGDYTYEQYF	TGTGCCAGCAGCCCCCAAGGGGACTACACCTACGAGCAGTACTTC
TRBJ2-7	TRBD2	TRBV7-8	.	CASSLSLGGRASEQYF	TGTGCCAGCAGCTTAAGCCTGGGCGGGAGGGCCTCCGAGCAGTACTTC
TRBJ1-5	.	TRBV6-5	.	CASSPTDSFNQPQHF	TGTGCCAGCAGTCCCACCGACAGCTTCAATCAGCCCCAGCATTTT
TRBJ2-1	TRBD1	TRBV6-5	.	CASNRDSSYNEQFF	TGTGCCAGCAACCGGGACAGCTCCTACAATGAGCAGTTCTTC
TRBJ2-3	.	TRBV7-9	.	CASSSRGMDTQYF	TGTGCCAGCAGCTCTCGGGGGATGGATACGCAGTATTTT
TRBJ1-5	.	TRBV5-4	.	CASSLEGGPQHF	TGTGCCAGCAGCTTGGAAGGGGGGCCCCAGCATTTT
TRBJ1-5	TRBD1	TRBV28	once	CASSAIDRGYKPQHF	TGTGCCAGCAGTGCCATCGACAGGGGCTACAAGCCCCAGCATTTT
TRBJ2-1	TRBD2	TRBV19	.	CASSIVLAGAGSYNEQFF	TGTGCCAGTAGTATCGTCCTAGCGGGGGCCGGCTCCTACAATGAGCAGTTCTTC
TRBJ1-4	.	TRBV28	.	CASSLISGGRGEKLFF	TGTGCCAGCAGTTTAATATCGGGGGGAAGAGGTGAAAAACTGTTTTTT
TRBJ2-7	TRBD1	TRBV5-1	.	CASSLDSGGKKQYF	TGCGCCAGCAGCTTGGATTCAGGGGGTAAAAAGCAGTACTTC
TRBJ1-5	.	TRBV7-9	.	CASSPARGGGSHNQPQHF	TGTGCCAGCAGCCCAGCCCGCGGTGGGGGGAGTCACAATCAGCCCCAGCATTTT
TRBJ2-2	TRBD2	TRBV9	.	CASSWGGTGELFF	TGTGCCAGCTCTTGGGGGGGCACCGGGGAGCTGTTTTTT
TRBJ2-5	TRBD2	TRBV5-1	.	CASSLGTSGGPELGTQYF	TGCGCCAGCAGCCTCGGGACTAGCGGGGGGCCGGAGCTAGGGACCCAGTACTTC
TRBJ1-5	.	TRBV10-1	.	CASSELRLDSNQPQHF	TGCGCCAGCAGTGAGTTGAGATTGGACTCCAATCAGCCCCAGCATTTT
TRBJ2-2	TRBD1	TRBV7-6	.	CASSVGQGAGELFF	TGTGCCAGCAGCGTGGGACAGGGCGCCGGGGAGCTGTTTTTT
TRBJ2-1	.	TRBV28	.	CASSFRGITYNEQFF	TGTGCCAGCAGTTTCAGGGGAATTACCTACAATGAGCAGTTCTTC
TRBJ2-5	.	TRBV7-9	.	CASSFGGAVQETQYF	TGTGCCAGCAGCTTCGGCGGGGCGGTCCAAGAGACCCAGTACTTC
TRBJ2-2	.	TRBV28	.	CASSKTSRTGELFF	TGTGCCAGCAGCAAAACCTCTAGGACCGGGGAGCTGTTTTTT
TRBJ1-2	.	TRBV19	.	CASQQAIRTNYGYTF	TGTGCCAGTCAACAGGCGATTCGTACTAACTATGGCTACACCTTC
TRBJ2-3	.	TRBV19	.	CASISQDTQYF	TGTGCCAGTATTAGTCAAGATACGCAGTATTTT
TRBJ2-7	.	TRBV5-1	.	CASSLVGVDEQYF	TGCGCCAGCAGCTTGGTAGGGGTGGACGAGCAGTACTTC
TRBJ1-5	.	TRBV29-1	.	CSVESGDKNQPQHF	TGCAGCGTTGAAAGTGGGGACAAAAATCAGCCCCAGCATTTT
TRBJ2-6	TRBD1	TRBV28	.	CASSPRQGAYSGANVLTF	TGTGCCAGCAGCCCTCGCCAGGGGGCCTACTCTGGGGCCAACGTCCTGACTTTC
TRBJ2-7	.	TRBV14	.	CASSQAQGWEQYF	TGTGCCAGCAGCCAAGCTCAGGGCTGGGAGCAGTACTTC
TRBJ2-5	.	TRBV9	.	CASSGLGRGQETQYF	TGTGCCAGCAGCGGCCTCGGGAGAGGACAAGAGACCCAGTACTTC
TRBJ1-2	.	TRBV4-1	.	CASSYGGREDHKAGGYTF	TGCGCCAGCAGCTACGGCGGTAGGGAGGATCATAAAGCAGGTGGCTACACCTTC
TRBJ2-7	.	TRBV5-1	.	CASSTEVDEQYF	TGCGCCAGCAGCACCGAGGTGGACGAGCAGTACTTC
TRBJ1-5	.	TRBV28	once	CASTGYSNQPQHF	TGTGCCAGCACCGGGTATAGCAATCAGCCCCAGCATTTT
TRBJ2-7	TRBD1	TRBV6-1	.	CASSEPTGAAYEQYF	TGTGCCAGCAGTGAACCGACAGGGGCGGCCTACGAGCAGTACTTC
TRBJ2-3	TRBD2	TRBV5-4	.	CASSIPSGGPSSTDTQYF	TGTGCCAGCAGCATCCCATCGGGGGGTCCTTCTAGCACAGATACGCAGTATTTT
TRBJ1-4	.	TRBV6-1	.	CASRGSRWEKLFF	TGTGCCAGCAGGGGCAGCCGTTGGGAAAAACTGTTTTTT
TRBJ2-7	.	TRBV6-5	.	CASSYSISYEQYF	TGTGCCAGCAGTTACTCCATCTCCTACGAGCAGTACTTC
TRBJ2-5	TRBD2	TRBV11-2	.	CASSFLAGGQETQYF	TGTGCCAGCAGCTTTTTAGCGGGGGGGCAAGAGACCCAGTACTTC
TRBJ2-3	.	TRBV29-1	.	CSVEVQDTDTQYF	TGCAGCGTTGAAGTTCAGGACACAGATACGCAGTATTTT
TRBJ2-3	TRBD1	TRBV5-6	.	CASSPDRGTTDTQYF	TGTGCCAGCAGCCCAGACAGGGGAACAACAGATACGCAGTATTTT
TRBJ1-1	.	TRBV7-9	.	CASSIIGTKNTEAFF	TGTGCCAGCAGCATTATCGGGACAAAGAACACTGAAGCTTTCTTT
TRBJ1-1	TRBD1	TRBV5-4	once	CASSSVGQGARKNTEAFF	TGTGCCAGCAGCTCAGTGGGACAGGGGGCCAGAAAGAACACTGAAGCTTTCTTT
TRBJ2-7	.	TRBV12-5	.	CASGPQYEQYF	TGTGCTAGTGGCCCCCAATACGAGCAGTACTTC
TRBJ2-1	TRBD1	TRBV10-3	once	CATIPGQGYNEQFF	TGTGCCACCATACCGGGACAGGGGTACAATGAGCAGTTCTTC
TRBJ1-5	TRBD1	TRBV18	once	CASSPPKGGEGQPQHF	TGTGCCAGCTCACCACCTAAAGGGGGCGAGGGTCAGCCCCAGCATTTT
TRBJ2-2	TRBD2	TRBV2	.	CASRATSGSSGELFF	TGTGCCAGCAGGGCGACTAGCGGGAGTTCCGGGGAGCTGTTTTTT
TRBJ2-1	.	TRBV29-1	.	CSVVLDSFPNEQFF	TGCAGCGTTGTTTTGGACAGCTTTCCGAATGAGCAGTTCTTC
TRBJ1-2	.	TRBV5-6	.	CASSLQGPGWYGYTF	TGTGCCAGCAGCCTACAGGGCCCAGGGTGGTATGGCTACACCTTC
TRBJ2-2	.	TRBV11-2	.	CASSPQGLNTGELFF	TGTGCCAGCAGCCCACAGGGCCTGAACACCGGGGAGCTGTTTTTT
TRBJ2-1	.	TRBV11-2	.	CASSLDDVLGEVDNEQFF	TGTGCCAGCAGCTTAGACGACGTCTTGGGGGAGGTAGACAATGAGCAGTTCTTC
TRBJ1-2	.	TRBV29-1	.	CSVVNSSYGYTF	TGCAGCGTTGTTAACAGTTCGTATGGCTACACCTTC
TRBJ2-5	.	TRBV2	.	CASSPSYLKETQYF	TGTGCCAGCAGCCCATCGTACTTAAAAGAGACCCAGTACTTC
TRBJ1-5	TRBD1	TRBV6-1	.	CASRERQGRSNQPQHF	TGTGCCAGCAGGGAAAGACAGGGACGAAGCAATCAGCCCCAGCATTTT
TRBJ2-1	.	TRBV11-2	.	CASSLGPGWYEQFF	TGTGCCAGCAGCTTAGGCCCAGGGTGGTATGAGCAGTTCTTC